A single sample is the source of the 3 T cell receptor beta chains below, sequenced in a study of PD-L1 blockade in urothelial cancer. Sequenced by immunoSEQ multiplex PCR; TCRdb stores in-frame clones only, minus some. This sample has around 40,000 clones, with around 80% found just once. Time point meaning: peripheral blood 6 weeks after treatment start. The sequencing here drew on PBMCs, taken around atezolizumab (anti-PD-L1) treatment. These receptors were collected from a man in his sixties with urothelial cancer.

The rearrangement uses TRBV19 and TRBJ1-1, with D hard to call. The CDR3 contains 13 residues. The germline gives CDR1 LNHDA, CDR2 SQIVND (reference sequence). Trimming removed 7 bases at V and 4 bases at J, with 13 bases between. CDR3 residues: CASNTEARTEAFF. CDR3 DNA sequence: TGTGCCAGTAACACGGAGGCCCGCACTGAAGCTTTCTTT. The full variable domain, its missing parts supplied by reference TRBV19 and TRBJ1-1, is DGGITQSPKYLFRKEGQNVTLSCEQNLNHDAMYWYRQDPGQGLRLIYYSQIVNDFQKGDIAEGYSVSREKKESFPLTVTSAQKNPTAFYLCASNTEARTEAFFGQGTRLTVV.

V and J are TRBV10-3 and TRBJ1-2, with 7 bases identical to TRBD1. Looked up from germline, CDR1 is ENHRY and CDR2 is SYGVKD. There are 14 residues in the CDR3. The V segment lost 6 bases and the J segment 4 bases; nucleotides outside the gene matches: 8. The CDR3 spells CAIRETGSRYGYTF. CDR3 in DNA: TGTGCCATCAGGGAGACAGGGTCTCGCTATGGCTACACCTTC.

This chain connects TRBV5-6 to TRBJ1-5, with TRBD1 as a possible D gene (5 bases). Between the trimmed V and J ends, which lost 2 bases and 0 bases, there was a span of 12 bases. The germline gives CDR1 SGHDT, CDR2 YYEEEE. This CDR3 is built from 16 residues. CDR3 DNA sequence: TGTGCCAGCAGCTTAAGGGGCAAATATAGCAATCAGCCCCAGCATTTT. Translation: CASSLRGKYSNQPQHF.